Listed below are T cell receptor beta chains from one sample, sequenced in a study of blood T cells in healthy people across ages. Via MiXCR, TCRdb re-called the 5' RACE reads, giving one row per CDR3 protein. The sample carries some 880,000 distinct CDR3 sequences, 35% to 40% recorded once. The sample was blood. These receptors originate from a man aged 18 to 35 in good health. The CDR3 runs from the conserved cysteine through the conserved F or W. The order of the fields is D gene, V gene, CDR3 protein. D genes are given only for firm matches.

D: -; V: TRBV7-2; CDR3: CASGVDSSTDTQYF
D: -; V: TRBV21-1; CDR3: CASILWSYEQYF
D: TRBD2; V: TRBV20-1; CDR3: CSASRSGGPQETQYF
D: -; V: TRBV6-1; CDR3: CASRQITEAFF
D: TRBD1; V: TRBV5-1; CDR3: CASSFGQGGNEQYF
D: -; V: TRBV6-1; CDR3: CASSERSYNEQFF
D: -; V: TRBV7-3; CDR3: CASSFERNQPQHF
D: -; V: TRBV7-2; CDR3: CASSFGGSGRFF
D: TRBD1; V: TRBV11-3; CDR3: CASSHRDSNSYNSPLHF
D: -; V: TRBV7-2; CDR3: CASSRQGRNQETQYF
D: TRBD2; V: TRBV20-1; CDR3: CSASTGLAGSTQYF
D: -; V: TRBV27; CDR3: CASTSLAAGNTEAFF
D: -; V: TRBV6-2/TRBV6-3; CDR3: CASSLSGLAKNIQYF
D: -; V: TRBV2; CDR3: CASSDPGQETQYF
D: -; V: TRBV25-1; CDR3: CASSELVDTDTQYF
D: -; V: TRBV27; CDR3: CASSSNAGLLGYTF
D: TRBD1; V: TRBV14; CDR3: CASSHRDRLGTDTQYF
D: -; V: TRBV10-2; CDR3: CASSESPGSLYEQYF
D: -; V: TRBV7-2; CDR3: CAGSLDAADAYNEQFF
D: -; V: TRBV7-9; CDR3: CASSHVGGETQYF
D: -; V: TRBV18; CDR3: CASSPQVPGAGTEAFF
D: -; V: TRBV13; CDR3: CASSLGTSNTGELFF
D: -; V: TRBV6-6; CDR3: CASRPGEDTQYF
D: TRBD1; V: TRBV6-5; CDR3: CASSYSRTGSDYTF
D: -; V: TRBV15; CDR3: CATSISRNTEAFF
D: TRBD1; V: TRBV10-3; CDR3: CAIRQGNGETQYF
D: -; V: TRBV4-3; CDR3: CASSQDRGAGWGDTQYF
D: -; V: TRBV6-5; CDR3: CASSREQGSWTYGYTF
D: -; V: TRBV6-2/TRBV6-3; CDR3: CASSYLPDSSTDTQYF
D: -; V: TRBV30; CDR3: CAWSVLGPRPWQFF
D: TRBD1; V: TRBV4-1; CDR3: CASSQARQGNSPLHF
D: -; V: TRBV2; CDR3: CASSQLGTDTQYF
D: TRBD1; V: TRBV10-3; CDR3: CAIRPTGSTDTQYF
D: -; V: TRBV12-3/TRBV12-4; CDR3: CASSLVPVFYGYTF
D: -; V: TRBV12-3/TRBV12-4; CDR3: CTSRRDGSNEQFF
D: TRBD1; V: TRBV25-1; CDR3: CASSENLGQGNEKLFF
D: TRBD2; V: TRBV10-2; CDR3: CASSGPMTSGGAFHNEQFF
D: -; V: TRBV18; CDR3: CASSPPLEETQYF
D: -; V: TRBV10-2; CDR3: CASSPSYSLGVTEAFF
D: -; V: TRBV7-9; CDR3: CASSFGFTEAFF
D: TRBD2; V: TRBV29-1; CDR3: CSVEGGTLASGGATYNEQYF
D: -; V: TRBV10-3; CDR3: CAIKGTELQETQYF
D: TRBD2; V: TRBV13; CDR3: CASKSGGANEQYF
D: -; V: TRBV7-2; CDR3: CASSLQRPEQFF
D: -; V: TRBV7-6; CDR3: CASSLGEMNTEAFF
D: TRBD1; V: TRBV7-9; CDR3: CASSARDRGSYEQYF
D: -; V: TRBV5-1; CDR3: CASPFTEAFF
D: -; V: TRBV9; CDR3: CASSVRPSGEQFF
D: -; V: TRBV7-2; CDR3: CASSFTSNQPQHF
D: TRBD1; V: TRBV2; CDR3: CASKEDRVVAGEQYF
D: TRBD1; V: TRBV20-1; CDR3: CSANPGQGAGNYGYTF
D: -; V: TRBV7-2; CDR3: CAIQRGRGEGYTF
D: -; V: TRBV29-1; CDR3: CSGIKGNGNTIYF
D: -; V: TRBV20-1; CDR3: CSARDLGRTEAFF
D: -; V: TRBV6-5; CDR3: CASSRDTFEAFF
D: -; V: TRBV5-1; CDR3: CASSLKSGVVDEKLFF
D: -; V: TRBV9; CDR3: CASSVDLGGANTEAFF
D: -; V: TRBV12-3/TRBV12-4; CDR3: CASSLTGTRETQYF
D: -; V: TRBV3-1; CDR3: CASSQESGWADTQYF